A selection of T cell receptor beta chains follows, all from one sample in a study of cytomegalovirus exposure and HLA in healthy donors. Method: immunoSEQ multiplex PCR; TCRdb's copy keeps in-frame clones and lacks some. Of under 200,000 clones detected, 60% to 80% appear once; the ten largest clones hold roughly 2.6%. Sequencing input: PBMCs. The receptors originated from a woman between 35 and 50 years old in good health and CMV-seropositive. Each CDR3 is given with its conserved first and last residue. The order of the fields is V gene, J gene, clone size, D gene, CDR3 DNA, CDR3 protein. D genes are given only for firm matches. Some rows have no size entry. The others give once, few or many, or a class for an expanded clone.

TRBV7-9	TRBJ2-7	-	TRBD2	TGTGCCAGCAGCCACCCGACTAGCGGGGGGTTATCCCCCTACGAGCAGTACTTC	CASSHPTSGGLSPYEQYF
TRBV19	TRBJ2-7	-	TRBD1	TGTGCCAGTAGTGCGCAGACAGGGGGAGTTATCTACGAGCAGTACTTC	CASSAQTGGVIYEQYF
TRBV4-3	TRBJ2-7	many	-	TGCGCCAGCAGCCAAGGCGTGCAGGGGACGTACGAGCAGTACTTC	CASSQGVQGTYEQYF
TRBV2	TRBJ2-7	-	TRBD1	TGTGCCAGCACGGACAGGGGGCTGGCCGAGCAGTACTTC	CASTDRGLAEQYF
TRBV5-4	TRBJ1-3	-	-	TGTGCCAGCAGCCGCCTAAGTGGAAACACCATATATTTT	CASSRLSGNTIYF
TRBV19	TRBJ2-6	few	-	TGTGCTACAGATTCTGGGGCCAACGTCCTGACTTTC	CATDSGANVLTF
TRBV5-1	TRBJ1-4	once	-	TGCGCCAGCAGCTTGGGGGGGACATCAGGTGAAAAACTGTTTTTT	CASSLGGTSGEKLFF
TRBV4-1	TRBJ1-1	few	TRBD1	TGCGCCAGCAGCCAAGCCAGGACAGGGTCCACTGAAGCTTTCTTT	CASSQARTGSTEAFF
TRBV7-9	TRBJ1-6	-	-	TGTGCCAGCAGCTCGAGTACGGGGGGGTGGAATTCACCCCTCCACTTT	CASSSSTGGWNSPLHF
TRBV10-3	TRBJ2-3	-	-	TGTGCCATCAGTGAATCGGGGAGCGGCACAGATACGCAGTATTTT	CAISESGSGTDTQYF
TRBV6-6	TRBJ1-4	-	TRBD1	TGTGCCAGCAATATCAGGGGGTCGGGGGAAAAACTGTTTTTT	CASNIRGSGEKLFF
TRBV19	TRBJ1-5	-	TRBD1	TGTGCCAGTACTGACAGGGGTCGAAGCAATCAGCCCCAGCATTTT	CASTDRGRSNQPQHF
TRBV29-1	TRBJ2-3	-	TRBD1	TGCAGCTCTAGACGGGGGACAGGGAGGACAGATACGCAGTATTTT	CSSRRGTGRTDTQYF
TRBV27	TRBJ1-2	-	TRBD1	TGTGCCAGCAGTATATCACAGGGGAGCGGCTACACCTTC	CASSISQGSGYTF
TRBV5-1	TRBJ2-4	-	-	TGCGCCAGCAGCTTGGGTGATGCGGGTATTCAGTACTTC	CASSLGDAGIQYF
TRBV6-6	TRBJ2-2	-	-	TGTGCCAGCTTTATAGGGGGGGCTATCGGGGAGCTGTTTTTT	CASFIGGAIGELFF
TRBV2	TRBJ2-3	-	TRBD2	TGTGCCAGCAGTCTAACGGGAGGGCCAAGAGATACGCAGTATTTT	CASSLTGGPRDTQYF
TRBV5-1	TRBJ2-5	-	-	TGCGCCAGCAGCTTGCTGACAGCGCAACAAGAGACCCAGTACTTC	CASSLLTAQQETQYF
TRBV5-6	TRBJ2-2	few	-	TGTGCCAGCAGCTCGCCCGTCAGGGGTGACACCGGGGAGCTGTTTTTT	CASSSPVRGDTGELFF
TRBV7-9	TRBJ2-3	-	TRBD2	TGTGCCAGCAGGGGACTAGCGGGGGGGCCAGATACGCAGTATTTT	CASRGLAGGPDTQYF
TRBV4-3	TRBJ2-3	-	TRBD1	TGCGCCAGCAGCTCCCAGGGGGAAAGCACAGATACGCAGTATTTT	CASSSQGESTDTQYF
TRBV10-3	TRBJ1-5	once	TRBD1	TGTGCCATCAAAGACAGGGACAATCAGCCCCAGCATTTT	CAIKDRDNQPQHF
TRBV28	TRBJ2-5	-	TRBD2	TGTGCCAGCATTTTAGCGGGGGGGAAAGAGACCCAGTACTTC	CASILAGGKETQYF
TRBV5-1	TRBJ1-1	-	TRBD1	TGCGCCAGCAGCTTGACGGTGGGACAGGGGAACACTGAAGCTTTCTTT	CASSLTVGQGNTEAFF
TRBV30	TRBJ1-5	-	-	TGTGCCTGGAGTGTACCGCTGGACAGACCTCAGCCCCAGCATTTT	CAWSVPLDRPQPQHF
TRBV5-4	TRBJ1-2	once	TRBD1	TGTGCCAGCAGCCGAACAGGGGACTATGGCTACACCTTC	CASSRTGDYGYTF
TRBV15	TRBJ2-3	-	TRBD2	TGTGCCACCAGATTCGACGGTGCTGCGGGAGGGCCAGATACGCAGTATTTT	CATRFDGAAGGPDTQYF
TRBV19	TRBJ2-2	-	TRBD2	TGTGCCAGTAGTAATCTAGCGGGCCACAGCACCGGGGAGCTGTTTTTT	CASSNLAGHSTGELFF
TRBV18	TRBJ2-2	-	TRBD1	TGTGCCAGCTCACCCCGGACAGGGGGCGCGAAGGGCGGGGAGCTGTTTTTT	CASSPRTGGAKGGELFF
TRBV4-3	TRBJ1-4	-	-	TGCGCCAGCAGCCAAGATCCGGCAGGTCTTAATGAAAAACTGTTTTTT	CASSQDPAGLNEKLFF
TRBV5-4	TRBJ2-5	-	-	TGTGCCAGCAGCTACGGGACTGAAGAGACCCAGTACTTC	CASSYGTEETQYF
TRBV10-3	TRBJ1-6	-	-	TGTGCCATCAGTGAGAGGGAGGGTATCGAGTCACCCCTCCACTTT	CAISEREGIESPLHF
TRBV5-6	TRBJ1-2	few	-	TGTGCCAGCACCCCTGGCACAGGCCTCCTCTATGGCTACACCTTC	CASTPGTGLLYGYTF